Following are 17 T cell receptor beta chains from one sample sequenced in a study of monozygotic twins with inflammatory bowel disease. TCRdb processed the 5' RACE reads again and assigns one entry to each CDR3 protein, with no DNA. The data show hundreds of thousands of distinct CDR3 sequences, and the top ten clones hold 5% to 6%. The material sequenced was blood. These receptors all come from a human donor with ulcerative colitis or Crohn's disease, or a healthy co-twin of an affected twin (not recorded which).

The genes are TRBV6-6 and TRBJ2-7. This CDR3 contains 14 residues. CDR1 and CDR2 (germline): MNHNY, SVGAGI (reference sequence). CDR3 sequence: CASSYGQDHYEQYF.

V and J are TRBV2 and TRBJ2-2; TCRdb outputs TRBD1, but without DNA this stays unchecked. The V gene's germline CDR1 is SNHLY and CDR2 FYNNEI. This CDR3 has 14 amino acids. The CDR3 reads CASSYRGGTGELFF.

The chain couples TRBV6-2 or TRBV6-3 to TRBJ2-7; with no DNA, the TCRdb D assignment of TRBD1 cannot be verified. From germline, CDR1 is MNHEY and CDR2 SVGEGT. The CDR3 is 13 amino acids. The chain's CDR3 is CAIAPGSSYEQYF.

V gene TRBV20-1 combines with J gene TRBJ2-5. This CDR3 is built from 15 residues. Germline assignment: CDR1 DFQATT and CDR2 SNEGSKA (reference sequence). CDR3 residues: CSARDGRSILETQYF.

The rearrangement uses TRBV6-1 and TRBJ2-3; as DNA is missing, the TRBD2 call by TCRdb cannot be tested. This CDR3 contains 15 residues. CDR1 and CDR2 from the germline V gene are MNHNS and SASEGT. This CDR3 is CASSEDSGRTDTQYF.

The gene calls are TRBV6-5 and TRBJ2-1; TCRdb reports TRBD2, a call that lacks DNA to check it against. Germline V lookup: CDR1 MNHEY, CDR2 SVGAGI. This CDR3 has 18 residues. This CDR3 reads CASSYSIRTSGRADEQFF.

The V call is TRBV11-2, the J call TRBJ2-3. The length of the CDR3 is 18 residues. Germline V gene sequence: CDR1 SGHAT, CDR2 FQNNGV. The chain's CDR3 is CASSFSFETNLNTDTQYF.

The CDR3 loop is CASRLTGLAGANEQFF. The V and J genes are TRBV7-8 and TRBJ2-1; TCRdb selects TRBD2, and the lack of DNA leaves this call unchecked. The CDR3 is 16 residues long. The V gene's germline CDR1 is SGHVS and CDR2 FQNEAQ.

The V call is TRBV7-9, the J call TRBJ2-7. Germline V gives CDR1 SEHNR, CDR2 FQNEAQ (reference sequence). This CDR3 is 12 amino acids long. CDR3 loop: CASSLDVGGQYF.

This chain connects TRBV7-2 to TRBJ1-5; there is no DNA to check the TCRdb D call of TRBD1. This CDR3 has 14 residues. Germline V lookup: CDR1 SGHTA, CDR2 FQGNSA. CDR3 sequence: CASSITGYNQPQHF.

The chain recombines TRBV12-3 or TRBV12-4 with TRBJ2-7; TCRdb proposes TRBD2, but this gene call is untestable without DNA. CDR3 length equals 11 residues. The CDR3 sequence: CASSSRLGQYF.

The chain is built from TRBV7-2 and TRBJ2-1; TCRdb reports TRBD2, a call that lacks DNA to check it against. The CDR3 contains 14 residues. Germline V lookup: CDR1 SGHTA, CDR2 FQGNSA. The CDR3 protein is CASSLGLAGGEQFF.

The V call is TRBV14, the J call TRBJ1-4; TCRdb calls TRBD1, which cannot be checked without DNA. Germline V gene sequence: CDR1 SGHDN, CDR2 FVKESK. The CDR3 consists of 14 residues. The CDR3 spells CASSHFIQGEKLFF.

This sequence joins TRBV18 and TRBJ1-2. CDR3 length: 12 residues. CDR1 KGHSH and CDR2 LQKENI come from the germline V gene. The CDR3 sequence: CASSRQGDGYTF.

The chain combines TRBV7-2 with TRBJ1-2; the TRBD1 assignment by TCRdb is unverifiable without DNA. This CDR3 is 13 amino acids long. In germline, CDR1 is SGHTA, CDR2 FQGNSA. The CDR3 is CASSSNQGRGYTF.

J is TRBJ2-7 and V is TRBV7-9; TCRdb picks TRBD1, but there is no DNA to check that call. This CDR3 region has 14 residues. Per the germline V gene, CDR1 is SEHNR and CDR2 is FQNEAQ (reference sequence). The CDR3 sequence: CASSLTPVPYEQYF.

This chain's CDR3 is CASSSWGDYSNQPQHF. The genes are TRBV28 and TRBJ1-5; TCRdb returns TRBD1, unconfirmable since there is no DNA. Germline-derived CDR1 and CDR2 are MDHEN and SYDVKM. This CDR3 spans 16 amino acids.